One and the same sample provided the 21 T cell receptor beta chains below, sequenced in a study of CD8+ T cells in alopecia areata. RNA extraction and reverse transcription yielded cDNA as sequencing template. Measured with immunoSEQ multiplex PCR; TCRdb has only the in-frame clones, and not every one. This table holds under 200,000 clones, around 71% found once. The treatment denotes: oral pan-JAK inhibitor, 5-10 mg twice daily. Sequences were derived from CD4+ T cells sorted from blood, sampled at week 4, from a patient treated with tofacitinib. These receptors came from a human donor with alopecia areata.

The rearrangement joins TRBV6-6 to TRBJ1-5, with D maybe TRBD1 (6 bases). The CDR3 loop spans 13 amino acids. Per germline, CDR1 MNHNY and CDR2 SVGAGI (reference sequence). Trimming removed 7 bases from V and 9 bases from J, with 16 bases in between. CDR3: CASNPGQERPQHF. The DNA of the CDR3 is TGTGCCAGCAATCCGGGACAAGAGCGGCCCCAGCATTTT.

There are a few counts of this clone. The chain joins TRBV30 to TRBJ1-1; D might be TRBD1 (6 bases). The CDR3 runs to 14 residues. The germline CDR1 and CDR2 sequences are GTSNPN and SVGIG (reference sequence). The V and J ends lost 3 bases and 4 bases respectively, with 15 bases between them. CDR3 coding DNA: TGTGCCTGGAGGGCCCCGGGGGCCGTCACTGAAGCTTTCTTT. Amino acids: CAWRAPGAVTEAFF.

The chain recombines TRBV29-1 with TRBJ1-2, with 7 nucleotides matching TRBD1. Germline-derived CDR1 and CDR2 are SQVTM and ANQGSEA. The length of the CDR3 is 11 residues. Trimming took 6 bases from V and 8 from J; bases not matched to a gene: 6. The CDR3 bases are TGCAGCGTCGCCCACAGGGGCGGCTACACCTTC. This translates into CSVAHRGGYTF.

The chain uses TRBV4-3 and TRBJ1-5; D remains ambiguous. The CDR3 is made up of 13 amino acids. V was cut by 1 base and J by 5 bases, with 6 bases left in between. Per the germline V gene, CDR1 is LGHNA and CDR2 is YSLEER. Here the CDR3 DNA reads TGCGCCAGCAGCCAAGGACGGGATCAGCCCCAGCATTTT. This encodes CASSQGRDQPQHF.

This chain connects TRBV29-1 to TRBJ2-1; 7 bases align to TRBD2. The CDR3 is made up of 12 amino acids. Germline trimming cut 4 bases from V and 7 bases from J; bases unmatched to any gene: 4. Germline values: CDR1 SQVTM, CDR2 ANQGSEA. CDR3 DNA: TGCAGCGTTGGGTCGCGGGGGAATGAGCAGTTCTTC. Translating gives CSVGSRGNEQFF.

On this clone: This may arise from a read error, as a much more abundant clone is one base away. The rearrangement uses TRBV7-9 and TRBJ2-3; D ambiguous. The CDR3 is 13 residues long. V lost 4 bases to trimming and J lost 1 base, with 6 bases between them. CDR1 and CDR2 from the germline V gene are SEHNR and FQNEAQ (reference sequence). The CDR3 sequence: CASSSRGTDTQYF. The CDR3 bases are TGTGCCAGCAGCTCCCGGGGCACAGATACGCAGTATTTT.

V usage is TRBV6-5 and J usage is TRBJ2-5, with a possible D match to TRBD1 (5 bases). Germline values: CDR1 MNHEY, CDR2 SVGAGI. V dropped 10 bases and J dropped 4 bases, with 10 bases sitting between them. CDR3 length: 11 amino acids. CDR3 DNA: TGTGCCACCCGTCAGGGAGAGACCCAGTACTTC. Its protein product is CATRQGETQYF.

J is TRBJ2-5 and V is TRBV11-1, with 10 positions matching TRBD2. Germline V lookup: CDR1 SGHAT, CDR2 FQDESV (reference sequence). The CDR3 has 15 amino acids. J gave up 4 bases and V 5 bases, and 7 bases lay outside the gene matches. CDR3 sequence reads: CASSPQAGGRETQYF. CDR3 bases: TGTGCCAGCAGCCCCCAAGCGGGGGGGCGAGAGACCCAGTACTTC.

The genes are TRBV7-2 and TRBJ1-1; D not certain. Per germline, CDR1 SGHTA and CDR2 FQGNSA. The length of the CDR3 is 13 residues. V gave up 2 bases and J gave up 5 bases, with 9 bases separating them. In DNA form, the CDR3 reads TGTGCCAGCAGCTTACGTCGGGAAACTGAAGCTTTCTTT. Protein sequence: CASSLRRETEAFF.

This clone was detected a few times. This chain links TRBV5-1 with TRBJ2-5, with 7 bases fitting TRBD1. J was trimmed by 1 base and V by 0 bases; bases with no gene match: 3. The germline V gene has CDR1 SGHRS and CDR2 YFSETQ. This CDR3 is 15 amino acids long. The CDR3 DNA is TGCGCCAGCAGCTTGGGACAGGGAGCCCAAGAGACCCAGTACTTC. As protein: CASSLGQGAQETQYF.

In this sample, this clone turned up once. The V gene is TRBV2, the J gene TRBJ2-5; D possibly corresponds to TRBD1 (6 bases). Germline V gene sequence: CDR1 SNHLY, CDR2 FYNNEI. The CDR3 consists of 12 residues. V was shortened by 6 bases and J by 5 bases, with 10 bases between the two germline ends. CDR3 nucleotide sequence: TGTGCCAGCAGGGACAGCCAGGAGACCCAGTACTTC. This translates into CASRDSQETQYF.

The V gene is TRBV27, the J gene TRBJ2-5; no reliable D call. The CDR3 totals 13 residues. The V and J ends lost 3 bases and 7 bases respectively, with 12 bases between them. Germline loops: CDR1 MNHEY, CDR2 SMNVEV (reference sequence). CDR3 nucleotides: TGTGCCAGCAGTTTTGTCGTCAGAGGGACCCAGTACTTC. Protein: CASSFVVRGTQYF.

The chain combines TRBV2 with TRBJ1-1; the match to TRBD1 covers 9 bases. Germline V gives CDR1 SNHLY, CDR2 FYNNEI. The length of the CDR3 is 13 residues. V lost 4 bases to trimming and J lost 7 bases; unmatched junction nucleotides: 4. CDR3 loop: CASSVTGGGEAFF. CDR3 sequence (DNA): TGTGCCAGCAGTGTCACAGGGGGCGGTGAAGCTTTCTTT. Full variable domain (outside the CDR3, taken from reference TRBV2 and TRBJ1-1): EPEVTQTPSHQVTQMGQEVILRCVPISNHLYFYWYRQILGQKVEFLVSFYNNEISEKSEIFDDQFSVERPDGSNFTLKIRSTKLEDSAMYFCASSVTGGGEAFFGQGTRLTVV.

The chain employs TRBV29-1 and TRBJ1-2, with D hard to call. Trimming cost V 4 bases and J 8 bases, with 14 bases left between them. Germline CDR1 SQVTM, CDR2 ANQGSEA. This CDR3 comprises 12 residues. The CDR3 nucleotides read TGCAGCGTTGTAAGGTCAACTAGGGGCTACACCTTC. This codes for CSVVRSTRGYTF.

The chain has TRBV6-5 and TRBJ2-2; TRBD2 is a possible D gene (6 bases). The CDR3 has 13 residues. Germline loops: CDR1 MNHEY, CDR2 SVGAGI. Trimming took 10 bases from V and 5 from J, leaving 14 bases between them. DNA of the CDR3: TGTGCCACCGGGACTGTCGTGACCGGGGAGCTGTTTTTT. It specifies CATGTVVTGELFF.

This clone appeared once. This sequence joins TRBV29-1 and TRBJ2-5; 8 bases fit TRBD2. This CDR3 has 14 residues. From germline, CDR1 is SQVTM and CDR2 ANQGSEA. Trimming removed 6 bases from V and 0 bases from J; junction bases left unmatched: 6. The CDR3 region has the DNA TGCAGCGTCCGCGGGGGGCCTAACCAAGAGACCCAGTACTTC. This gives the protein CSVRGGPNQETQYF.

The rearrangement uses TRBV27 and TRBJ1-5; 8 positions agree with TRBD1. The V and J ends lost 5 bases and 5 bases, in that order; junction bases with no gene match: 20. Looked up from germline, CDR1 is MNHEY and CDR2 is SMNVEV (reference sequence). The CDR3 contains 19 residues. CDR3 nucleotide sequence: TGTGCCAGCAGTCCACGTCCGGATCGGACAGGGTGGGTAGATCAGCCCCAGCATTTT. It codes for CASSPRPDRTGWVDQPQHF.

This chain connects TRBV30 to TRBJ2-1, with D possibly being TRBD1 (6 bases). V lost 7 bases to trimming and J lost 7 bases, with 8 bases between them. Germline V lookup: CDR1 GTSNPN, CDR2 SVGIG (reference sequence). There are 10 residues in the CDR3. CDR3 sequence reads: CAYRVNEQFF. The CDR3 DNA sequence: TGTGCCTACAGGGTTAATGAGCAGTTCTTC. Full variable domain (outside the CDR3, taken from reference TRBV30 and TRBJ2-1): SQTIHQWPATLVQPVGSPLSLECTVEGTSNPNLYWYRQAAGRGLQLLFYSVGIGQISSEVPQNLSASRPQDRQFILSSKKLLLSDSGFYLCAYRVNEQFFGPGTRLTVL.

The V gene is TRBV7-9, the J gene TRBJ2-7; tentative D call: TRBD1 (7 bases). The germline V gene encodes CDR1 SEHNR and CDR2 FQNEAQ (reference sequence). V lost 5 bases and J lost 0, with 11 bases in between. The CDR3 consists of 14 residues. The CDR3 reads CASSPGDSSYEQYF. CDR3 DNA sequence: TGTGCCAGCAGCCCGGGGGACAGCTCCTACGAGCAGTACTTC.

V is TRBV7-9 and J is TRBJ2-5, with D hard to call. V lost 5 bases, J lost 0 bases, and 10 bases lay in between. Germline CDR1 SEHNR, CDR2 FQNEAQ (reference sequence). The CDR3 extends over 14 amino acids. The CDR3 DNA follows: TGTGCCAGCAGCGGTCGTCAGTACCAAGAGACCCAGTACTTC. This codes for CASSGRQYQETQYF.

Turning to this clone: Other DNA sequences in this specimen translate into the identical CDR3. The chain uses TRBV29-1 and TRBJ2-3; a weak D match, TRBD1 (5 bases). Germline-derived CDR1 and CDR2 are SQVTM and ANQGSEA. V was cut by 4 bases and J by 6 bases, with 11 bases left in between. The CDR3 covers 12 residues. The CDR3 loop is CSVGQGGDTQYF. DNA of the CDR3: TGCAGCGTTGGCCAGGGTGGGGATACGCAGTATTTT.